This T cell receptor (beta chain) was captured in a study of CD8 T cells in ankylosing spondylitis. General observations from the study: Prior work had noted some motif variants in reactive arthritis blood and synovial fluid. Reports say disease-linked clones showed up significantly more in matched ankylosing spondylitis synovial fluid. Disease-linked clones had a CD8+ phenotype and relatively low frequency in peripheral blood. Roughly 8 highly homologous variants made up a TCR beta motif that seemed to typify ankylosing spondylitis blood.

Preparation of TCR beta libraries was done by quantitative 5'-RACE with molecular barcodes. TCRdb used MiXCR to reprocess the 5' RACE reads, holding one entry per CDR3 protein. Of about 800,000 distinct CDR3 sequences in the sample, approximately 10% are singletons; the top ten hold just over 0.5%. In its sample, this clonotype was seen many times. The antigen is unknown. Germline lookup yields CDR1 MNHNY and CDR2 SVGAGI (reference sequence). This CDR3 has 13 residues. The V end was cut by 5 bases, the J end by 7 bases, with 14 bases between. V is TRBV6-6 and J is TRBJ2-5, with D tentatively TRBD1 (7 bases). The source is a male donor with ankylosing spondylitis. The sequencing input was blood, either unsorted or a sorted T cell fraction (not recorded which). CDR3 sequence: CASSDQGGATQYF. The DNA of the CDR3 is TGTGCCAGCAGTGATCAGGGGGGCGCGACCCAGTACTTC.